This TCR beta chain was profiled in a study of OX40 agonist ivuxolimab in advanced cancers. The trim removed 7 bases at V and 2 bases at J, leaving 7 bases unmatched. The CDR3 extends over 14 amino acids. Germline assignment: CDR1 LNHDA and CDR2 SQIVND (reference sequence). Sequencing was performed with immunoSEQ multiplex PCR; in TCRdb, only in-frame clones are kept and a portion is missing. The sample includes 20,000 to 30,000 clones, about 87% seen only once; the top ten take roughly 30%. The chain has TRBV19 and TRBJ1-2; 7 bases line up with TRBD1. The origin of this receptor is an adult with an advanced solid tumor such as melanoma, head and neck, liver or kidney cancer. This sample comprised CD4+ or CD8+ T cells sorted from blood, obtained in a trial of the OX40 agonist ivuxolimab. The CDR3 protein is CASNPDRDNYGYTF. The CDR3 nucleotides read TGTGCCAGTAACCCAGACAGGGACAACTATGGCTACACCTTC.